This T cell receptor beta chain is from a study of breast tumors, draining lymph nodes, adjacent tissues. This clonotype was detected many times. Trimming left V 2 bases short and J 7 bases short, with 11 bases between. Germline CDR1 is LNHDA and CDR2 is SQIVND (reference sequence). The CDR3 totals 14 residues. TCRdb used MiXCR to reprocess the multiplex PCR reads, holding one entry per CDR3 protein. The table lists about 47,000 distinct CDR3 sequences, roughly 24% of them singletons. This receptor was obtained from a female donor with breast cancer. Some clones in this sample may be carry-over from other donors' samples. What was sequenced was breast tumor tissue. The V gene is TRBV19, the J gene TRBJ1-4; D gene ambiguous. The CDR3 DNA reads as TGTGCCAGTAGTATATGGGCTTTTAGTGAAAAACTGTTTTTT. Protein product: CASSIWAFSEKLFF.